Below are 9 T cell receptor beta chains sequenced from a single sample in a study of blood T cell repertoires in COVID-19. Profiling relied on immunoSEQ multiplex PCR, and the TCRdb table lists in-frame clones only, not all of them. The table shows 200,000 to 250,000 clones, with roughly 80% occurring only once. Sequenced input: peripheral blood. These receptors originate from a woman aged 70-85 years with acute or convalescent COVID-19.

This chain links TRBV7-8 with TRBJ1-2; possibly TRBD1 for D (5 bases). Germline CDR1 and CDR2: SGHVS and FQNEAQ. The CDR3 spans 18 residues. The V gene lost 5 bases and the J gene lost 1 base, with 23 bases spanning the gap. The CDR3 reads CASSPPMALGVGNYGYTF. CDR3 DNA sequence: TGTGCCAGCAGCCCCCCCATGGCCCTAGGGGTTGGTAACTATGGCTACACCTTC.

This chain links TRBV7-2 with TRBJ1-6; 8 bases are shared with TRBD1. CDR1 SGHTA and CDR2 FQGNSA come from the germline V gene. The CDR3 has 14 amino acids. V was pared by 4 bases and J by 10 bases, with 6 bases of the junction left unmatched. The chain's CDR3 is CASSSRTGNSPLHF. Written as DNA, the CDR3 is TGTGCCAGCAGCTCGCGGACAGGGAACTCACCCCTCCACTTT.

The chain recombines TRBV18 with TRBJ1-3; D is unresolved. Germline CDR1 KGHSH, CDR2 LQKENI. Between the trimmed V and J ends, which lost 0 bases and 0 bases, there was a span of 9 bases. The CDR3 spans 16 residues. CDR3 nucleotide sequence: TGTGCCAGCTCACCACCCGGAGCGAGCTCTGGAAACACCATATATTTT. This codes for CASSPPGASSGNTIYF.

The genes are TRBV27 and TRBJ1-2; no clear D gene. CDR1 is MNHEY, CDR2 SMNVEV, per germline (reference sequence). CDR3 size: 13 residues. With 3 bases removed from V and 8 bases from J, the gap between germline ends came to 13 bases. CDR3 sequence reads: CASSLVLGGGYTF. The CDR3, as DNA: TGTGCCAGCAGTTTGGTGTTAGGAGGCGGCTACACCTTC.

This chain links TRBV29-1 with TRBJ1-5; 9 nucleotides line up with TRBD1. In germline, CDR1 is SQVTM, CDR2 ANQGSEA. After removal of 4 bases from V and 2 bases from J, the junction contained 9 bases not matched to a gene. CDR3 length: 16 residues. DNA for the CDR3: TGCAGCGTTGCCGGGACAGGGAATTGGGGCAATCAGCCCCAGCATTTT. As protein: CSVAGTGNWGNQPQHF.

CDR3 bases: TGTGCCAGCAGCCCCCAGGTAGCGGGACAAGAGACCCAGTACTTC. It specifies CASSPQVAGQETQYF. J is TRBJ2-5 and V is TRBV9, with 8 bases lining up with TRBD2. V was clipped by 4 bases and J by 2 bases; unmatched bases: 7. This CDR3 is 15 amino acids long. Per the germline V gene, CDR1 is SGDLS and CDR2 is YYNGEE.

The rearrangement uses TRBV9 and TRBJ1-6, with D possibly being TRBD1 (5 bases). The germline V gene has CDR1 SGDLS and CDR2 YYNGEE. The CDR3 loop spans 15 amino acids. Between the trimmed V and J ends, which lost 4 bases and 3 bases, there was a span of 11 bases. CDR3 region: CASSKLTDYNSPLHF. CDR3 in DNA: TGTGCCAGCAGCAAACTGACAGACTATAATTCACCCCTCCACTTT.

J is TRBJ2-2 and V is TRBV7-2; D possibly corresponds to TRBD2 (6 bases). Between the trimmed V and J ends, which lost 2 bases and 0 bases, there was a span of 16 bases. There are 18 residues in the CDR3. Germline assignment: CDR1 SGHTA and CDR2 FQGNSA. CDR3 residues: CASSLLYGLSPNTGELFF. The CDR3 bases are TGTGCCAGCAGCTTATTGTACGGACTAAGCCCGAACACCGGGGAGCTGTTTTTT.

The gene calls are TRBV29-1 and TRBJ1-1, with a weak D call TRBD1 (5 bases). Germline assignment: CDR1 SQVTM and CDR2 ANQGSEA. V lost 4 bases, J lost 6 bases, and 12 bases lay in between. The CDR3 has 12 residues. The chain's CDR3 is CSVVREGAEAFF. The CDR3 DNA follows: TGCAGCGTTGTCAGGGAAGGCGCTGAAGCTTTCTTT.